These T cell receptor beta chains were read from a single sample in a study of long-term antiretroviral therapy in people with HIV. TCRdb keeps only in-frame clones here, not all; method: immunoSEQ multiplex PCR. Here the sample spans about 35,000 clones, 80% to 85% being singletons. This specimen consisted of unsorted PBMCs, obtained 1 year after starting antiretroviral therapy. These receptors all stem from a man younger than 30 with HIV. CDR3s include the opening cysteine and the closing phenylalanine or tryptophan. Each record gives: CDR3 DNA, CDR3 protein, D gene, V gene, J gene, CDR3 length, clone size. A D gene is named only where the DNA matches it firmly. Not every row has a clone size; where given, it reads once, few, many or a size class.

CDR3 DNA: TGTGCCAGCAGTCCCGGACAACGGGTCCACGAGCAGTACTTC
CDR3 protein: CASSPGQRVHEQYF
D gene: NA
V gene: TRBV27
J gene: TRBJ2-7
CDR3 length: 14
clone size: NA

CDR3 DNA: TGTGCCAGCAGTCCTGCGGATACGCAGTATTTT
CDR3 protein: CASSPADTQYF
D gene: NA
V gene: TRBV7-8
J gene: TRBJ2-3
CDR3 length: 11
clone size: NA

CDR3 DNA: TGTGCCAGCAGTCACACCCCCTCCTACGAGCAGTACTTC
CDR3 protein: CASSHTPSYEQYF
D gene: NA
V gene: TRBV27
J gene: TRBJ2-7
CDR3 length: 13
clone size: NA

CDR3 DNA: TGTGCCAGCAGCTTGGGGGGACTAGCGGGCTACGAGCAGTACTTC
CDR3 protein: CASSLGGLAGYEQYF
D gene: TRBD2
V gene: TRBV13
J gene: TRBJ2-7
CDR3 length: 15
clone size: NA

CDR3 DNA: TGTGCCACCAGCAGCCGGGACGGCTCCTACGAGCAGTACTTC
CDR3 protein: CATSSRDGSYEQYF
D gene: NA
V gene: TRBV15
J gene: TRBJ2-7
CDR3 length: 14
clone size: NA

CDR3 DNA: TGTGCCAGCAGTCCACGCTCCTATAATTCACCCCTCCACTTT
CDR3 protein: CASSPRSYNSPLHF
D gene: NA
V gene: TRBV27
J gene: TRBJ1-6
CDR3 length: 14
clone size: few

CDR3 DNA: TGTGCCAGCAGTGAAGGAGCACGGAAAGAGACCCAGTACTTC
CDR3 protein: CASSEGARKETQYF
D gene: NA
V gene: TRBV6-1
J gene: TRBJ2-5
CDR3 length: 14
clone size: NA

CDR3 DNA: TGTGCCAGCAGTTTTAAGACCCCCGGGAGCTATGGCTACACCTTC
CDR3 protein: CASSFKTPGSYGYTF
D gene: NA
V gene: TRBV27
J gene: TRBJ1-2
CDR3 length: 15
clone size: few

CDR3 DNA: TGTGCTAGTGGTACCCTGGGCGAGCAGTACTTC
CDR3 protein: CASGTLGEQYF
D gene: NA
V gene: TRBV12-5
J gene: TRBJ2-7
CDR3 length: 11
clone size: once

CDR3 DNA: TGTGCCAGCAGGGGACGACAGGTTAGCAATCAGCCCCAGCATTTT
CDR3 protein: CASRGRQVSNQPQHF
D gene: NA
V gene: TRBV28
J gene: TRBJ1-5
CDR3 length: 15
clone size: once

CDR3 DNA: TGTGCCAGCAGTTTAATTGGGGCCTACGAGCAGTACTTC
CDR3 protein: CASSLIGAYEQYF
D gene: NA
V gene: TRBV27
J gene: TRBJ2-7
CDR3 length: 13
clone size: NA

CDR3 DNA: TGTGCCAGCAGTCCAAATCCGGGACAGGGCCTTGGAAACACCATATATTTT
CDR3 protein: CASSPNPGQGLGNTIYF
D gene: TRBD1
V gene: TRBV2
J gene: TRBJ1-3
CDR3 length: 17
clone size: once

CDR3 DNA: TGCGCCAGCAGCCCCGTACAGGGGTTTAATGAAAAACTGTTTTTT
CDR3 protein: CASSPVQGFNEKLFF
D gene: TRBD1
V gene: TRBV5-1
J gene: TRBJ1-4
CDR3 length: 15
clone size: NA

CDR3 DNA: TGTGCCAGCAGTTACGGTCGCTCTGGGGCCAACGTCCTGACTTTC
CDR3 protein: CASSYGRSGANVLTF
D gene: NA
V gene: TRBV6-5
J gene: TRBJ2-6
CDR3 length: 15
clone size: NA

CDR3 DNA: TGTGCCAGCAGGGACTCGGAGGCCCCTGGGGCCAACGTCCTGACTTTC
CDR3 protein: CASRDSEAPGANVLTF
D gene: NA
V gene: TRBV27
J gene: TRBJ2-6
CDR3 length: 16
clone size: NA

CDR3 DNA: TGTGCCAGCAGGGGGACAGACATGAACACTGAAGCTTTCTTT
CDR3 protein: CASRGTDMNTEAFF
D gene: TRBD1
V gene: TRBV9
J gene: TRBJ1-1
CDR3 length: 14
clone size: NA

CDR3 DNA: TGTGCCAGCAGTTTTATGACTAGCTTCACGCAGTATTTT
CDR3 protein: CASSFMTSFTQYF
D gene: TRBD2
V gene: TRBV28
J gene: TRBJ2-3
CDR3 length: 13
clone size: once

CDR3 DNA: TGTGCCAGTAGTATCTCCAGGGACCCCTATCGCTACACCTTC
CDR3 protein: CASSISRDPYRYTF
D gene: NA
V gene: TRBV19
J gene: TRBJ1-2
CDR3 length: 14
clone size: few

CDR3 DNA: TGTGCCATCGCTAGGGCGGGCGAGCAGTACTTC
CDR3 protein: CAIARAGEQYF
D gene: NA
V gene: TRBV28
J gene: TRBJ2-7
CDR3 length: 11
clone size: few

CDR3 DNA: TGTGCCAGCTCACCGGGACAGGGCCCTACCGGGGAGCTGTTTTTT
CDR3 protein: CASSPGQGPTGELFF
D gene: TRBD1
V gene: TRBV18
J gene: TRBJ2-2
CDR3 length: 15
clone size: few

CDR3 DNA: TGCGCCAGCAGTTTGGTCGCCGCCGAGATTGCTGAAAAACTGTTTTTT
CDR3 protein: CASSLVAAEIAEKLFF
D gene: NA
V gene: TRBV4-1
J gene: TRBJ1-4
CDR3 length: 16
clone size: NA

CDR3 DNA: TGTGCCAGCAGTGAGGTAGTGGACAGGGGCAGCTATGGCTACACCTTC
CDR3 protein: CASSEVVDRGSYGYTF
D gene: TRBD1
V gene: TRBV2
J gene: TRBJ1-2
CDR3 length: 16
clone size: NA

CDR3 DNA: TGTGCCAGTAGTATTAGACTGGGCGAGACCCAGTACTTC
CDR3 protein: CASSIRLGETQYF
D gene: NA
V gene: TRBV19
J gene: TRBJ2-5
CDR3 length: 13
clone size: once

CDR3 DNA: TGTGCCAGCAGCTTAGCAGGGAATAGCAATCAGCCCCAGCATTTT
CDR3 protein: CASSLAGNSNQPQHF
D gene: NA
V gene: TRBV7-8
J gene: TRBJ1-5
CDR3 length: 15
clone size: NA

CDR3 DNA: TGTGCCAGCAGCTTAGATTATCCGGCAGGAAGTTACTATGGCTACACCTTC
CDR3 protein: CASSLDYPAGSYYGYTF
D gene: NA
V gene: TRBV11-2
J gene: TRBJ1-2
CDR3 length: 17
clone size: NA

CDR3 DNA: TGTGCCAGTAGTATACGGGGGGAGCAGTTCTTC
CDR3 protein: CASSIRGEQFF
D gene: NA
V gene: TRBV19
J gene: TRBJ2-1
CDR3 length: 11
clone size: NA

CDR3 DNA: TGTGCCAGCAGCTTAGAGGGCCAGCCCCAGCATTTT
CDR3 protein: CASSLEGQPQHF
D gene: NA
V gene: TRBV7-9
J gene: TRBJ1-5
CDR3 length: 12
clone size: NA

CDR3 DNA: TGTGCCAGCCCTTCAGGGGGAGGCTACACCTTC
CDR3 protein: CASPSGGGYTF
D gene: TRBD1
V gene: TRBV2
J gene: TRBJ1-2
CDR3 length: 11
clone size: few